What follows describes a single TCR beta chain. Antigen unknown. Assay used: immunoSEQ multiplex PCR; TCRdb lists only in-frame clones, some missing. The sample contains approximately 63,000 clones, approximately 79% of which appear only once. CDR3 length: 15 amino acids. Germline-derived CDR1 and CDR2 are MNHNY and SVGAGI (reference sequence). Trimming left V 4 bases short and J 0 bases short, with 12 bases between. This entry comes from a study of OX40 agonist ivuxolimab in advanced cancers. Looking at the study overall: Of the patients, three showed partial responses, one with hepatocellular carcinoma and two with cutaneous melanoma.

Whole-study findings and limits: CD8+ T cells (on average) carried more expanded clones than CD4+ T cells.

The gene calls are TRBV6-6 and TRBJ1-2; D may be TRBD1 (6 bases). The sequences come from CD4+ or CD8+ T cells sorted from blood, collected in a trial of the OX40 agonist ivuxolimab. The receptor was derived from an adult with an advanced solid tumor such as melanoma, head and neck, liver or kidney cancer. The CDR3 is CASSSSGQTNYGYTF. CDR3 in DNA: TGTGCCAGCAGTTCCTCGGGACAAACTAACTATGGCTACACCTTC.